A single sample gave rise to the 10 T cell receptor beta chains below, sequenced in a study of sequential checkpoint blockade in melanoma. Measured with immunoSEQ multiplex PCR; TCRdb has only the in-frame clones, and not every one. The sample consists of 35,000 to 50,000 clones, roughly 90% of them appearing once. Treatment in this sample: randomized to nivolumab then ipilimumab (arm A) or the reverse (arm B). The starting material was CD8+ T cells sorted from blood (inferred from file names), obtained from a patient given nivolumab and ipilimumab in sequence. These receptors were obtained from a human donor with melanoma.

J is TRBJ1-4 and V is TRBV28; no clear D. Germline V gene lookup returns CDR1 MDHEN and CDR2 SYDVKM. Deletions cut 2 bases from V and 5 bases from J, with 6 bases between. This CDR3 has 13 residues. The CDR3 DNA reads TGTGCCAGCAGTTTAATACTAAATGAAAAACTGTTTTTT. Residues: CASSLILNEKLFF.

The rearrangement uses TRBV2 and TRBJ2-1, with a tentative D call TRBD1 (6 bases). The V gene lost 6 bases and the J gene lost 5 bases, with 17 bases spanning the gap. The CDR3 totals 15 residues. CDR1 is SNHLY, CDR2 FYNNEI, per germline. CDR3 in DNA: TGTGCCAGCAGCTCAGGCAGGGGACCGAACAATGAGCAGTTCTTC. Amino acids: CASSSGRGPNNEQFF.

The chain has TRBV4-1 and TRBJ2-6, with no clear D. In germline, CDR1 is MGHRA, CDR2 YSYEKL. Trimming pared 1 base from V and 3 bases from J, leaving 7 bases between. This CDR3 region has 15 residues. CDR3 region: CASSQARYGANVLTF. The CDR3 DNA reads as TGCGCCAGCAGCCAAGCGCGCTATGGGGCCAACGTCCTGACTTTC.

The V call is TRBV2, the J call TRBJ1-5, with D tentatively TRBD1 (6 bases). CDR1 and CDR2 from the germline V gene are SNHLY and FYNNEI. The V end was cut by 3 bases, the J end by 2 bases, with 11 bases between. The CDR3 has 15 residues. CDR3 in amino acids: CASSEVPGGNQPQHF. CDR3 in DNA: TGTGCCAGCAGTGAGGTGCCAGGGGGCAATCAGCCCCAGCATTTT.

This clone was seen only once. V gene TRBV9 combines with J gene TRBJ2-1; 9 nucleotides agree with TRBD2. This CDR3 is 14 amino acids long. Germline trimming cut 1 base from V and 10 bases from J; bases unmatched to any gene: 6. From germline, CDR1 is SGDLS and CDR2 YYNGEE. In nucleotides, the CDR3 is TGTGCCAGCAGCGTACTGCGGGAGGGCCCCGAGCAGTTCTTC. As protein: CASSVLREGPEQFF.

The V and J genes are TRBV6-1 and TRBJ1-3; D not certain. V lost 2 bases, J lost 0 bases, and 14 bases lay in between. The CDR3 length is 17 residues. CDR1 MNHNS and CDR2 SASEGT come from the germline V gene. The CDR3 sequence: CASSERRQVTSGNTIYF. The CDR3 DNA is TGTGCCAGCAGTGAACGGAGGCAGGTTACCTCTGGAAACACCATATATTTT.

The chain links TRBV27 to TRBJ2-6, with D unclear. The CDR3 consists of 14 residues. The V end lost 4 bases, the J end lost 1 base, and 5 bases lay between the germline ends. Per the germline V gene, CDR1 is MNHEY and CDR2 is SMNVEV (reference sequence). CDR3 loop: CASSWASGANVLTF. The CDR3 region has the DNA TGTGCCAGCAGTTGGGCGTCTGGGGCCAACGTCCTGACTTTC.

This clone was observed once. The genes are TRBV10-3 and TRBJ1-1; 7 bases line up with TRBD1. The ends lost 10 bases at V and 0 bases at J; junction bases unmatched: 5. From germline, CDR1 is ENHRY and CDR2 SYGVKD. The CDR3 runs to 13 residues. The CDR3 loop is CATRDRMNTEAFF. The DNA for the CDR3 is TGTGCCACGAGGGACAGAATGAACACTGAAGCTTTCTTT.

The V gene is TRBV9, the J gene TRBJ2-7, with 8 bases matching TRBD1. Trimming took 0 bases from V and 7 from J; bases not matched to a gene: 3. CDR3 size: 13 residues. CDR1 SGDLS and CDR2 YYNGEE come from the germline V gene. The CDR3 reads CASSVGQGREQYF. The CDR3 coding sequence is TGTGCCAGCAGCGTAGGACAGGGGCGGGAGCAGTACTTC.

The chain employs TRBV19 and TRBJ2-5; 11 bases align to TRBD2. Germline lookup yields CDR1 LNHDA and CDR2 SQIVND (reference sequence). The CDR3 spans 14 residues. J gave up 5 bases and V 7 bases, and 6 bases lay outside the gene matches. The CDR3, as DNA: TGTGCCAGTAAGGTAGCGGGAGGGGGGGAGACCCAGTACTTC. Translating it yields CASKVAGGGETQYF. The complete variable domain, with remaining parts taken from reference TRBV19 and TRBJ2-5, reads DGGITQSPKYLFRKEGQNVTLSCEQNLNHDAMYWYRQDPGQGLRLIYYSQIVNDFQKGDIAEGYSVSREKKESFPLTVTSAQKNPTAFYLCASKVAGGGETQYFGPGTRLLVL.